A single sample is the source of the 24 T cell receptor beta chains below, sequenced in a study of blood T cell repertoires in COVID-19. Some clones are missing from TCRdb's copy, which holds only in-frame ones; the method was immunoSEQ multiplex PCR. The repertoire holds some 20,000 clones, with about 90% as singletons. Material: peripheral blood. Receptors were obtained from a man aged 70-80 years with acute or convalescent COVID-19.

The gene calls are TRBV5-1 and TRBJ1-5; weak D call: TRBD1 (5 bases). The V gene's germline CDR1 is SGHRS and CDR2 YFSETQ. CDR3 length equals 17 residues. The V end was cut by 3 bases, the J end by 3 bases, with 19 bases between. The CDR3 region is CASSSERDLGSNQPQHF. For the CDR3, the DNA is TGCGCCAGCAGCTCGGAAAGGGACTTGGGCTCCAATCAGCCCCAGCATTTT.

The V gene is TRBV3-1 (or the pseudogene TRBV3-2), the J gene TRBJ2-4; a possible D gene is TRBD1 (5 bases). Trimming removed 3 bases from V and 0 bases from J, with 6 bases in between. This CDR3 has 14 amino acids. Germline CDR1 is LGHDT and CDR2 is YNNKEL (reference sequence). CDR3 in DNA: TGTGCCAGCAGCCAGGGGCTAGCCAAAAACATTCAGTACTTC. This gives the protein CASSQGLAKNIQYF.

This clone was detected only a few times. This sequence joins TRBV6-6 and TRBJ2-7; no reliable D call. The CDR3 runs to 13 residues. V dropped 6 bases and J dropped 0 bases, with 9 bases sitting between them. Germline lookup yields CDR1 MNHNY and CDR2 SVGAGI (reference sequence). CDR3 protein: CASRTLSSYEQYF. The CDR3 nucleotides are TGTGCCAGCAGGACACTGAGCTCCTACGAGCAGTACTTC.

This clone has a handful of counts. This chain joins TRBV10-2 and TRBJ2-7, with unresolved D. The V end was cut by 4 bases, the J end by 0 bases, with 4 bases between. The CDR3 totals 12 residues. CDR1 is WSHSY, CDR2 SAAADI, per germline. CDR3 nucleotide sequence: TGCGCCAGCAGTGCCCGCTCCTACGAGCAGTACTTC. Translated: CASSARSYEQYF.

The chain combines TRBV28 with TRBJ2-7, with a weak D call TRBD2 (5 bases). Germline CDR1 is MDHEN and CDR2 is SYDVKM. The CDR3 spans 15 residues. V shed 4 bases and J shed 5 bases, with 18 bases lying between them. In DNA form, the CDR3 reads TGTGCCAGCAGTTCCCCCGGAGGCTCCTTTCACGAGCAGTACTTC. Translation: CASSSPGGSFHEQYF.

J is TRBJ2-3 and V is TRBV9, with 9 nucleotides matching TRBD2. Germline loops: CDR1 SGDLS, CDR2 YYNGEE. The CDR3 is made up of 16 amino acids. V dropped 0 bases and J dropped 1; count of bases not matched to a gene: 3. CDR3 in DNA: TGTGCCAGCAGCGTAGCTGGCGGGGGGGGCACAGATACGCAGTATTTT. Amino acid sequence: CASSVAGGGGTDTQYF.

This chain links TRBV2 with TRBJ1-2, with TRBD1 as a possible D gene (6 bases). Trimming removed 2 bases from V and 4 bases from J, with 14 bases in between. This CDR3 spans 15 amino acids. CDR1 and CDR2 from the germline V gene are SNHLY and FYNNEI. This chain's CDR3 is CASSESPGASYGYTF. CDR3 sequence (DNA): TGTGCCAGCAGTGAATCTCCAGGGGCATCCTATGGCTACACCTTC.

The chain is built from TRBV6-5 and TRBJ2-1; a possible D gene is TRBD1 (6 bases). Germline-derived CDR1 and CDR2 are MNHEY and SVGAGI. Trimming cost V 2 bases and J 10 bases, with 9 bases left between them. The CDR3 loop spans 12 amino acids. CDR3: CASSYGGTEQFF. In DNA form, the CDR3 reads TGTGCCAGCAGTTACGGTGGGACAGAGCAGTTCTTC.

The chain's CDR3 is CASSHRDGGHSPLHF. The CDR3 region has the DNA TGCGCCAGCAGCCATCGGGACGGGGGACATTCACCCCTCCACTTT. The chain is built from TRBV4-3 and TRBJ1-6; a possible D gene is TRBD1 (5 bases). V was pared by 3 bases and J by 8 bases, with 14 bases between. Per germline, CDR1 LGHNA and CDR2 YSLEER. CDR3 length equals 15 residues.

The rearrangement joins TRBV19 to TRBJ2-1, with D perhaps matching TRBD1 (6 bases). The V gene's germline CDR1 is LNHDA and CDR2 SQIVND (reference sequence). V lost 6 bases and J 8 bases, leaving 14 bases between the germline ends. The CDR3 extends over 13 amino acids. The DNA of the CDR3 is TGTGCCAGTAGGACAGGCCCTTTCGATGAGCAGTTCTTC. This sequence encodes CASRTGPFDEQFF.

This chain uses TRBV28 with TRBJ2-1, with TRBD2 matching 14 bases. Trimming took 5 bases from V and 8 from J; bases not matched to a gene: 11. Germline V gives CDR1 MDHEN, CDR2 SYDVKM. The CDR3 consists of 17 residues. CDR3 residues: CASSPGLAGVGGYEQFF. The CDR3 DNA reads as TGTGCCAGCAGTCCGGGACTAGCGGGAGTGGGTGGGTATGAGCAGTTCTTC.

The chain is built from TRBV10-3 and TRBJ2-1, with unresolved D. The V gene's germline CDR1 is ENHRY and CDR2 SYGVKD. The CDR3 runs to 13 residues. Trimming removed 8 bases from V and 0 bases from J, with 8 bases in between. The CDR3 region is CAIGTTSYNEQFF. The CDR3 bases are TGTGCCATCGGTACTACCTCCTACAATGAGCAGTTCTTC.

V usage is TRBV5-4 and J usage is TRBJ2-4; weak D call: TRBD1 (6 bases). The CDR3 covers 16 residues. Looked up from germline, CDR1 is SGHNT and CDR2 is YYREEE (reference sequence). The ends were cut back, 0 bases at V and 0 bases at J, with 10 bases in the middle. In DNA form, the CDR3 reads TGTGCCAGCAGCTTGGAGGGACACATAGCCAAAAACATTCAGTACTTC. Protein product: CASSLEGHIAKNIQYF.

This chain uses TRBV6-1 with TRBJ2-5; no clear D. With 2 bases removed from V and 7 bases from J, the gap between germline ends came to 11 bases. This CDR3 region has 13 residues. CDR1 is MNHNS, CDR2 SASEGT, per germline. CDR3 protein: CASSESQRGTQYF. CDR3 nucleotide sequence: TGTGCCAGCAGTGAATCGCAGCGAGGGACCCAGTACTTC.

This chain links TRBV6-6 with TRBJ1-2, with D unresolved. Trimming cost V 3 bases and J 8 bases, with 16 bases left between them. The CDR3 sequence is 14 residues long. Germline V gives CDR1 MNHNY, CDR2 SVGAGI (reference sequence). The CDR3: CASSYYSAGGGYTF. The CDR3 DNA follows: TGTGCCAGCAGTTATTATTCGGCGGGCGGGGGCTACACCTTC.

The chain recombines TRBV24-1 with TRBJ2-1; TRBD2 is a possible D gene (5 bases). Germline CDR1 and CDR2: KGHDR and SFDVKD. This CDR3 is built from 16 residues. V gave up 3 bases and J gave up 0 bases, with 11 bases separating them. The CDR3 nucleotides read TGTGCCACCAGTGATGTAGCGACGAGCTCCTACAATGAGCAGTTCTTC. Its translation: CATSDVATSSYNEQFF.

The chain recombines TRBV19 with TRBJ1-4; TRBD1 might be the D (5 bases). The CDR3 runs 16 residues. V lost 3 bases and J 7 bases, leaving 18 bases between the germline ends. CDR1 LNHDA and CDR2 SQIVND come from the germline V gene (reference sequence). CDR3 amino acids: CASSIRGGHSGEKLFF. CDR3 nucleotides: TGTGCCAGTAGTATCCGTGGTGGACATAGCGGTGAAAAACTGTTTTTT.

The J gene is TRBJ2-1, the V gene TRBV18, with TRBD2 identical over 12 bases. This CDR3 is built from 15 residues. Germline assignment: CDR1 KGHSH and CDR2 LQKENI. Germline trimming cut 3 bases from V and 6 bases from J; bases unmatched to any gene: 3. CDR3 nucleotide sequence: TGTGCCAGCTCACCGGGACTAGCGGGCGTCAATGAGCAGTTCTTC. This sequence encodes CASSPGLAGVNEQFF.

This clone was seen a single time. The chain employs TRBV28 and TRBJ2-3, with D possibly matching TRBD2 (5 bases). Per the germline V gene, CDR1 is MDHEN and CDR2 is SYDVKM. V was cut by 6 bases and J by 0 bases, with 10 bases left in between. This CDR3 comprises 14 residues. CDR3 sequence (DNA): TGTGCCAGCAGGATGGGCGGGAGCACAGATACGCAGTATTTT. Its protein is CASRMGGSTDTQYF.

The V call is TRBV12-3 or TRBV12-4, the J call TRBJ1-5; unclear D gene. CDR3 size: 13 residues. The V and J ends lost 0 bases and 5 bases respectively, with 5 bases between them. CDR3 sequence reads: CASSLARDQPQHF. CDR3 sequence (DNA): TGTGCCAGCAGTTTAGCGCGGGATCAGCCCCAGCATTTT.

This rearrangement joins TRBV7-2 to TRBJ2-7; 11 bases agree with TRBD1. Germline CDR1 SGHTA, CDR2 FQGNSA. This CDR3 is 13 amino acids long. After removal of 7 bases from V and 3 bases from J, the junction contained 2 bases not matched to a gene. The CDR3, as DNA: TGTGCCAGCACGGGACAGGGGGGCTACGAGCAGTACTTC. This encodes CASTGQGGYEQYF. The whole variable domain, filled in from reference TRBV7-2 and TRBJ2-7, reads GAGVSQSPSNKVTEKGKDVELRCDPISGHTALYWYRQSLGQGLEFLIYFQGNSAPDKSGLPSDRFSAERTGGSVSTLTIQRTQQEDSAVYLCASTGQGGYEQYFGPGTRLTVT.

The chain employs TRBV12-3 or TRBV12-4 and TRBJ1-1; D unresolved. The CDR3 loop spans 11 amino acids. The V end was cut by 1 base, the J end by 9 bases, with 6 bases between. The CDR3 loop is CASSLGGKAFF. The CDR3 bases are TGTGCCAGCAGTTTAGGAGGAAAAGCTTTCTTT.

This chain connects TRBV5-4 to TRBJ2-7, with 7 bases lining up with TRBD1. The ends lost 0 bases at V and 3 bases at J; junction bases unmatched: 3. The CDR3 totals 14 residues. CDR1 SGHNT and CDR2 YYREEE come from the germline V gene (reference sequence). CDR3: CASSLDRGIYEQYF. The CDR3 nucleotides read TGTGCCAGCAGCTTGGACAGGGGAATCTACGAGCAGTACTTC. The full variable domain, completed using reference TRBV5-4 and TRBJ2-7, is ETGVTQSPTHLIKTRGQQVTLRCSSQSGHNTVSWYQQALGQGPQFIFQYYREEENGRGNFPPRFSGLQFPNYSSELNVNALELDDSALYLCASSLDRGIYEQYFGPGTRLTVT.

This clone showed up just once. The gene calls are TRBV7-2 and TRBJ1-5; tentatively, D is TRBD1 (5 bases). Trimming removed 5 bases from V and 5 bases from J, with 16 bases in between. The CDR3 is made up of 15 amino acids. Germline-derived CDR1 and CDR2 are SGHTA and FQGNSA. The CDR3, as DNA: TGTGCCAGCAGCCTCATGGGGGGGGACTATCAGCCCCAGCATTTT. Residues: CASSLMGGDYQPQHF.